This T cell receptor beta chain was profiled in a study of T cells in women clearing cervical HPV infection. Regarding the study as a whole: Associations may precede or follow infection; HPV-specific or memory T cells were not isolated.

CDR3 length equals 14 residues. Unmatched junction bases numbered 4, after V lost 2 bases and J lost 5 bases. CDR1 and CDR2 from the germline V gene are SGHAT and FQDESV (reference sequence). Of note for this clone: Its antigen is currently unknown. The CDR3 end falls 3 residues outside the read, so it is completed with the germline J gene.

Sequenced by immunoSEQ multiplex PCR; TCRdb stores in-frame clones only, minus some. Its table records 14,000 or so clones. Specimen: blood buffy coat. The sequence derives from a woman between 18 and 69 years old with a cervical HPV16 infection that either progressed to CIN3+ or cleared (not recorded which). The chain uses TRBV11-1 and TRBJ2-7, with 9 bases identical to TRBD2. The CDR3 here is CASSLRTSEDEQYF. The part of the CDR3 DNA that was read is TGTGCCAGCAGCTTAAGGACTAGCGAGGACGAG.